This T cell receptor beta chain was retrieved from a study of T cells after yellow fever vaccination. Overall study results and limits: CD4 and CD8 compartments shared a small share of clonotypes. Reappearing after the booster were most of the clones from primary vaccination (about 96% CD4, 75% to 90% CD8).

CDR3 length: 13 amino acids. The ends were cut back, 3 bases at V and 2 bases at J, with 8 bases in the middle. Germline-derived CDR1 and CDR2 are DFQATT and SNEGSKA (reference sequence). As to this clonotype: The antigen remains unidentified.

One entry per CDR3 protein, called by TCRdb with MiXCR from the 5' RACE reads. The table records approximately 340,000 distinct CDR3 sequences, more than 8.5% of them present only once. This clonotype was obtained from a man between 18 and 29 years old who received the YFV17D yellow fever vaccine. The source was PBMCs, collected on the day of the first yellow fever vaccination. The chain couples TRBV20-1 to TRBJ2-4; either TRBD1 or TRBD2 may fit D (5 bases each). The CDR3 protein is CSASRGPKNIQYF. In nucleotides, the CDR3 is TGCAGTGCTAGTCGGGGACCCAAAAACATTCAGTACTTC.